This TCR beta chain comes out of a study of shared clonotypes between healthy human individuals. Study as a whole: In total, the donors were a couple of women and a few men aged 18 to 49.

The method was immunoSEQ multiplex PCR; TCRdb's version includes in-frame clones alone and lacks a portion of them. The sample includes more than 2 million clones, roughly 94% of them seen just once. Regarding this clone: The antigen remains unidentified.

Points from the study as a whole: Naive subsets, compared against memory subsets, generally had larger estimated richness values.

CDR3 length equals 16 residues. The V gene's germline CDR1 is LGHNT and CDR2 FRNRAP. V lost 4 bases and J lost 4; bases outside the gene matches: 10. Healthy adults negative for HIV, lacking recent acute infections or vaccinations, served as donors. The rearrangement joins TRBV12-5 to TRBJ2-5; 9 nucleotides match TRBD1. Sequencing was done on a sample of naive CD4+ T cells sorted from blood. Indicated subset: CD45RA+ positively selected. The sequence was collected from a man between 18 and 29 years old in good health. The CDR3 bases are TGTGCTAGTGGTTCGTACAGGGGGCTCCCTTCAGAGACCCAGTACTTC. It specifies CASGSYRGLPSETQYF.